These 20 T cell receptor beta chains were sequenced from one sample in a study of tumor-infiltrating lymphocytes in primary liver carcinoma (dated by TCRdb to the late 2010s). These reads were obtained on an Illumina HiSeq 2500. A constant-region primer and ProtoScript II reverse transcriptase were used to reverse-transcribe TCRbeta-specific cDNA from roughly 0.55 ug total RNA. Construction of the TCRbeta libraries relied on three nested rounds of multiplex PCR, following a slightly modified ARM-PCR procedure. Multiplex TRBV1-TRBV30 forward primers and a Cbeta reverse primer were used in the first two PCR rounds, each of which was run for 10 to 11 cycles. The public reads were run again by TCRdb, first through fastp at Q25 and then through MiXCR, and only productive beta chains were kept. For every CDR3 protein sequence, its rows merge into one entry that carries the most common genes and DNA. Present in this sample are 150,000 to 200,000 distinct CDR3 sequences, about 60% of which were seen just once. Around 74% of the sample goes to the ten largest clones.

Blood RNA was extracted from unsorted whole blood with TRIzol reagent; germline DNA came from the DNeasy Blood & Tissue kit. Sample: peripheral blood. The receptors stem from a middle-aged man with primary liver carcinoma and hepatitis B virus infection.

The gene calls are TRBV11-2 and TRBJ2-5; D ambiguous. The germline CDR1 and CDR2 sequences are SGHAT and FQNNGV. The CDR3 extends over 14 amino acids. V dropped 4 bases and J dropped 11 bases, with 20 bases sitting between them. CDR3 bases: TGTGCCAGCAGCTACATCTCAAGTCAAGAGAGTCAGTACTTC. Translated: CASSYISSQESQYF.

As concerns this clonotype: One junction end disagrees with the germline gene, perhaps due to a read error. The V and J genes are TRBV4-1 and TRBJ2-6; D is possibly TRBD1 (6 bases). From germline, CDR1 is MGHRA and CDR2 YSYEKL. The CDR3 consists of 16 residues. The CDR3 region is CASNQYRASGANVLTF. The CDR3 DNA follows: TGCGCCAGCAACCAATACAGGGCCTCTGGGGCCAACGTCCTGACTTTC.

This clonotype has a handful of counts. Sequence at one end of the junction differs from germline and may be a read error. The chain uses TRBV14 and TRBJ2-7, with TRBD2 as a possible D gene (5 bases). This CDR3 spans 12 amino acids. The V gene's germline CDR1 is SGHDN and CDR2 FVKESK. This CDR3 is CASSHSRTEMNF. DNA of the CDR3: TGTGCCAGCAGCCACTCCCGGACTGAAATGAACTTC.

This clonotype was counted only a few times. The CDR3 loop reads CASSYSMGATNEKLFF. CDR3 in DNA: TGTGCCAGCAGTTACTCGATGGGGGCAACTAATGAAAAACTGTTTTTT. The chain links TRBV6-6 to TRBJ1-4, with TRBD1 as a possible D gene (5 bases). From germline, CDR1 is MNHNY and CDR2 SVGAGI (reference sequence). V lost 0 bases and J lost 0, with 8 bases in between. The CDR3 covers 16 residues.

The V gene is TRBV28, the J gene TRBJ1-6; 7 bases agree with TRBD1. After removal of 1 base from V and 5 bases from J, the junction contained 14 bases not matched to a gene. The CDR3 covers 19 residues. CDR1 and CDR2 (germline): MDHEN, SYDVKM. The CDR3 DNA sequence: TGTGCCAGCAGTTTATTAACAGGGGCCCTCAAGGGGAATAATTCACCCCTCCACTTT. This codes for CASSLLTGALKGNNSPLHF. Full variable domain (missing parts from reference TRBV28 and TRBJ1-6): DVKVTQSSRYLVKRTGEKVFLECVQDMDHENMFWYRQDPGLGLRLIYFSYDVKMKEKGDIPEGYSVSREKKERFSLILESASTNQTSMYLCASSLLTGALKGNNSPLHFGNGTRLTVT.

Comment on this clonotype: One end of the junction is discordant with germline, which a read error may explain. The chain uses TRBV7-9 and TRBJ2-3; 10 positions agree with TRBD1. This CDR3 region has 16 residues. CDR1 is SEHNR and CDR2 is FQNEAQ in the germline V gene (reference sequence). CDR3 protein: CASSSLDRGWSDAQYF. In nucleotides, the CDR3 is TGTGCCAGCAGTTCACTGGACAGGGGGTGGTCAGATGCGCAGTATTTT.

This clonotype occurred once. Germline is not matched at one junction end, which may reflect a read error. V and J are TRBV11-2 and TRBJ1-2; D gene ambiguous. The CDR3 spans 14 residues. Germline-derived CDR1 and CDR2 are SGHAT and FQNNGV. CDR3 in DNA: TGTGCCAGCAGAGAGAGGGATACCACCTATGGCTACGCCTTC. Its translation is CASRERDTTYGYAF.

The chain couples TRBV4-1 to TRBJ2-7, with 9 bases fitting TRBD1. Per the germline V gene, CDR1 is MGHRA and CDR2 is YSYEKL. V gave up 4 bases and J gave up 2 bases; unmatched junction bases: 6. The CDR3 sequence is 15 residues long. The CDR3 spells CASSPGQGPTYEQYF. The CDR3 nucleotides are TGCGCCAGCAGCCCAGGACAGGGGCCCACCTACGAGCAGTACTTC.

CDR3 sequence (DNA): TGCAGCGCTTTTAGCGGGAACCAAGAGAGTCAGTACTTC. Its protein product is CSAFSGNQESQYF. The rearrangement uses TRBV29-1 and TRBJ2-5; 8 bases agree with TRBD2. Germline assignment: CDR1 SQVTM and CDR2 ANQGSEA. V dropped 7 bases and J dropped 11; count of bases not matched to a gene: 15. The CDR3 runs 13 residues.

This clonotype was observed at least ten times. This chain connects TRBV11-2 to TRBJ1-1; D remains unclear. The length of the CDR3 is 13 residues. CDR1 and CDR2 from the germline V gene are SGHAT and FQNNGV. The V gene lost 1 base and the J gene lost 6 bases, with 9 bases spanning the gap. CDR3 loop: CASSLGVGSEAFF. As DNA, the CDR3 is TGTGCCAGCAGCTTAGGGGTAGGATCTGAAGCTTTCTTT.

In the case of this clonotype: Compared with germline, one end of the junction differs, possibly owing to a read error. V is TRBV6-5 and J is TRBJ2-2; the D gene is possibly TRBD1 (7 bases). The CDR3 consists of 17 residues. Germline V gene data show CDR1 as MNHEY and CDR2 as SVGAGI. CDR3 region: CASSYFTKQGDSGELSF. The CDR3 DNA reads TGTGCCAGCAGTTACTTTACGAAGCAGGGGGACTCCGGGGAGCTGTCTTTT.

V is TRBV12-3 or TRBV12-4 and J is TRBJ2-1, with D tentatively TRBD2 (5 bases). Trimming removed 4 bases at V and 8 bases at J, with 15 bases between. The CDR3 contains 14 residues. The CDR3: CASSSTSVAHEQFF. As DNA, the CDR3 is TGTGCCAGCAGTTCAACTAGTGTCGCTCATGAGCAGTTCTTC.

This clonotype was seen a few times. The chain employs TRBV28 and TRBJ2-2, with 7 bases lining up with TRBD2. The CDR3 extends over 12 amino acids. V lost 11 bases to trimming and J lost 5 bases; unmatched junction nucleotides: 5. Looked up from germline, CDR1 is MDHEN and CDR2 is SYDVKM. The CDR3 coding sequence is TGTGCCGCCCGAGCGGGGACCGGGGAGCTGTTTTTT. Its protein product is CAARAGTGELFF.

This clonotype was recorded at least ten times. The genes are TRBV12-3 or TRBV12-4 and TRBJ2-3; possibly TRBD1 for D (6 bases). The ends were cut back, 4 bases at V and 2 bases at J, with 10 bases in the middle. There are 14 residues in the CDR3. The DNA of the CDR3 is TGTGCCAGCAGTTGGACAGCGAACACAGATACGCAGTATTTT. Translating gives CASSWTANTDTQYF.

This clonotype was observed a single time. This may be a read error: a much more frequent sequence differs by one nucleotide. This chain uses TRBV11-2 with TRBJ1-2; 9 positions agree with TRBD1. Germline V gene sequence: CDR1 SGHAT, CDR2 FQNNGV. V trimming: 7 bases; J trimming: 2 bases; junction bases outside the gene matches: 8. The CDR3 is 15 residues long. The CDR3 region has the DNA TGTGCCAGCAACTTCGGACAGGGGTTAAACTATGGCTACACCTTC. It is translated as CASNFGQGLNYGYTF.

With respect to this clonotype: Just one base apart from a much larger clone, this may be a read error. The chain uses TRBV11-2 and TRBJ2-1; TRBD1 might be the D (6 bases). The germline CDR1 and CDR2 sequences are SGHAT and FQNNGV. The CDR3 has 17 amino acids. CDR3 residues: CASSFTGQFSSYSEQFF. The CDR3 nucleotides read TGTGCCAGCAGCTTCACAGGACAGTTCAGCTCCTACAGTGAGCAGTTCTTC.

Note on this clonotype: One junction end disagrees with the germline gene, perhaps due to a read error. The chain is built from TRBV6-1 and TRBJ2-1, with 7 positions matching TRBD2. The CDR3 contains 15 residues. CDR1 is MNHNS and CDR2 is SASEGT in the germline V gene. CDR3: CASTSRSGDYNEQFF. The CDR3 DNA follows: TGTGCCAGCACCTCTAGGAGCGGGGACTACAATGAGCAGTTTTTC.

With regard to this clonotype: A much larger clone lies a single base off, so this may be a read error. This likely comes from a read error, as the CDR3 has no conserved phenylalanine or tryptophan at its end. V usage is TRBV5-1 and J usage is TRBJ2-3; D might be TRBD1 (6 bases). Germline CDR1 SGHRS, CDR2 YFSETQ. Trimming cost V 5 bases and J 5 bases, with 9 bases left between them. The CDR3 extends over 12 amino acids. CDR3 sequence: CASRGQLDTQYV. The DNA of the CDR3 is TGCGCCAGCAGAGGACAGTTAGATACGCAGTATGTT.

This clonotype was detected many times. The chain combines TRBV29-1 with TRBJ1-2, with D unresolved. This CDR3 spans 11 amino acids. In germline, CDR1 is SQVTM, CDR2 ANQGSEA. V lost 7 bases to trimming and J lost 5 bases, with 11 bases between them. The CDR3 here is CSAGVQYGYTF. The CDR3 coding sequence is TGCAGCGCAGGCGTACAATATGGCTACACCTTC.

This clonotype occurred many times. V usage is TRBV6-1 and J usage is TRBJ1-5, with unresolved D. Germline V gene sequence: CDR1 MNHNS, CDR2 SASEGT. This CDR3 has 14 residues. V lost 1 base and J lost 9, with 13 bases in between. CDR3 bases: TGTGCCAGCAGTGAAGTCGAAAACCTCCGGCCCCAGCATTTT. Translating gives CASSEVENLRPQHF.